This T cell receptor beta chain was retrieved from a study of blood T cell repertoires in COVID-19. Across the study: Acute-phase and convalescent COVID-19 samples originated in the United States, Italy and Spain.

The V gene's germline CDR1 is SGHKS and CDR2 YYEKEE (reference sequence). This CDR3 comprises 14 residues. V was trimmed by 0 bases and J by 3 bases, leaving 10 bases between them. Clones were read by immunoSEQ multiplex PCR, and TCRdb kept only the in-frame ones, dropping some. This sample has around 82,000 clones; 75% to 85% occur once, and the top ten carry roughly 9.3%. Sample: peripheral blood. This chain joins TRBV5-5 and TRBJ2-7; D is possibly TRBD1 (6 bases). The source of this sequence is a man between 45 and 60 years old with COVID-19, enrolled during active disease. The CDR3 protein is CASSLEIRGYEQYF. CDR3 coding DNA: TGTGCCAGCAGCTTGGAAATCAGGGGCTACGAGCAGTACTTC.